What follows are 4 T cell receptor beta chains derived from one specimen sequenced in a study of T-cell memory formation after mild COVID-19 (dated by TCRdb to the early 2020s). Libraries came from 5' RACE. TCRdb names Illumina NovaSeq 6000 as the instrument used. The public reads were run again by TCRdb, first through fastp at Q25 and then through MiXCR, and only productive beta chains were kept. Entries are consolidated by CDR3 protein sequence, retaining the most common genes and DNA. The sample profile shows 500,000 to 650,000 distinct CDR3 sequences; about 20% of them were found once. Roughly 8.1% of the sample lies in the top ten. The source material was PBMCs or a T cell subset sorted from them (not recorded which). The receptors come from an adult woman who had mild COVID-19 (a few samples of this study predate the infection). The sample titles of this study are shuffled in the database, so cell type and time point are left out; the donor was told from shared clones.

This clonotype turned up a few times. This sequence joins TRBV12-3 or TRBV12-4 and TRBJ1-1; D might be TRBD1 (5 bases). This CDR3 is 15 amino acids long. With 3 bases removed from V and 1 base from J, the gap between germline ends came to 12 bases. The DNA of the CDR3 is TGTGCCAGCAGTTTCAGGAGCAGGGAGAACACTGAAGCTTTCTTT. Translation gives CASSFRSRENTEAFF.

This chain connects TRBV3-1 to TRBJ1-1; TRBD1 aligns across 7 bases. V gave up 1 base and J gave up 10 bases; unmatched junction bases: 15. Germline CDR1 is LGHDT and CDR2 is YNNKEL (reference sequence). CDR3 length: 16 amino acids. The CDR3 is CASSQAGIGGVLGAFF. The CDR3 region has the DNA TGTGCCAGCAGCCAAGCTGGAATAGGGGGCGTTTTGGGAGCTTTCTTT.

This clonotype was picked up many times. The chain joins TRBV20-1 to TRBJ2-5, with 10 nucleotides matching TRBD2. V shed 2 bases and J 1 base; nucleotides not matched to a gene: 7. CDR1 DFQATT and CDR2 SNEGSKA come from the germline V gene (reference sequence). This CDR3 contains 16 residues. The CDR3 sequence: CSARTPSGGTQETQYF. CDR3 DNA sequence: TGCAGTGCTAGAACCCCTAGCGGGGGAACCCAAGAGACCCAGTACTTC.

This clonotype has a handful of counts. The chain couples TRBV18 to TRBJ1-6; D uncertain. The CDR3 is made up of 15 amino acids. From germline, CDR1 is KGHSH and CDR2 LQKENI. The germline V and J ends were trimmed by 5 bases and 11 bases, with 19 bases remaining between them. The CDR3: CASSSSTYGNTPLHF. The CDR3 nucleotides are TGTGCCAGCTCATCCAGCACCTATGGGAATACACCCCTCCACTTT.